This TCR beta chain is drawn from a study of chronic HIV infection and antiretroviral therapy. From the 5' RACE reads, TCRdb called clonotypes with MiXCR, one entry per CDR3 protein. The sample holds more than 40,000 distinct CDR3 sequences, 19% seen once. This clonotype has a count of ten or more. The CDR3 has 13 amino acids. Between the trimmed V and J ends, which lost 5 bases and 4 bases, there was a span of 9 bases. Germline assignment: CDR1 MNHEY and CDR2 SMNVEV (reference sequence). Sequencing input: peripheral blood. The receptor was isolated from an adult who had HIV and had not received antiretroviral therapy, or was an uninfected healthy control (not recorded which). The chain has TRBV27 and TRBJ1-5; D gene uncertain. The CDR3 DNA follows: TGTGCCAGCAGTCGAAACACAAATCAGCCCCAGCATTTT. Its translation: CASSRNTNQPQHF.